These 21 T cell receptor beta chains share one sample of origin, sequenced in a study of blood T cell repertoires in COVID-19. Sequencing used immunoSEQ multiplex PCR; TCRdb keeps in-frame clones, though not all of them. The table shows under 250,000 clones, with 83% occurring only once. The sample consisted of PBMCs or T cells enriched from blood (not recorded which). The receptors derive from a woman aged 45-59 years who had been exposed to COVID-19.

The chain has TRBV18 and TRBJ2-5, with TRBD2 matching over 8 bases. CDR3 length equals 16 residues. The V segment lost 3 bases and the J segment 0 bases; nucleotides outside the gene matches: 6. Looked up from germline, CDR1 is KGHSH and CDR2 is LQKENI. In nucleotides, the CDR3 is TGTGCCAGCTCACCTTTGCGGGGGGTGAACCAAGAGACCCAGTACTTC. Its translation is CASSPLRGVNQETQYF.

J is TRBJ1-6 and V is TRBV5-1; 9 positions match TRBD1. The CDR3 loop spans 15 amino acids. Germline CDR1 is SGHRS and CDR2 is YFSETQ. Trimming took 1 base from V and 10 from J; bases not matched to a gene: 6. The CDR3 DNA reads TGCGCCAGCAGCTTGACGGGACAGGGCAGGTCACCCCTCCACTTT. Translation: CASSLTGQGRSPLHF.

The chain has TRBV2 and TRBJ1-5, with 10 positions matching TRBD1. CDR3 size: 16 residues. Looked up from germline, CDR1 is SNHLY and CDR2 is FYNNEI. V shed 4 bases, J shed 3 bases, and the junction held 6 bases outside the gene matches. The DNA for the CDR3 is TGTGCCAGCAGTGCTGGGACAGGGGCCCTCAATCAGCCCCAGCATTTT. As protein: CASSAGTGALNQPQHF. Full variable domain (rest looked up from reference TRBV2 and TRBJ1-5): EPEVTQTPSHQVTQMGQEVILRCVPISNHLYFYWYRQILGQKVEFLVSFYNNEISEKSEIFDDQFSVERPDGSNFTLKIRSTKLEDSAMYFCASSAGTGALNQPQHFGDGTRLSIL.

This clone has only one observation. In DNA, the CDR3 is TGTGCCAGCAGTTTAGGGGACAGCTTATACAATGAGCAGTTCTTC. Protein sequence: CASSLGDSLYNEQFF. The chain employs TRBV27 and TRBJ2-1; TRBD1 agrees at 7 bases. V gave up 2 bases and J gave up 4 bases; unmatched junction bases: 5. This CDR3 is 15 amino acids long. The V gene's germline CDR1 is MNHEY and CDR2 SMNVEV (reference sequence).

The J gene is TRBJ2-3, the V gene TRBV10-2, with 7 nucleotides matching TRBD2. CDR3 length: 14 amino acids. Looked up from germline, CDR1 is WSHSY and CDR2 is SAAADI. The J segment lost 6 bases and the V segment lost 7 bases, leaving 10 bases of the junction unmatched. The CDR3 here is CASMGGGVADTQYF. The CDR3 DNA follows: TGCGCCAGCATGGGCGGGGGAGTCGCGGATACGCAGTATTTT.

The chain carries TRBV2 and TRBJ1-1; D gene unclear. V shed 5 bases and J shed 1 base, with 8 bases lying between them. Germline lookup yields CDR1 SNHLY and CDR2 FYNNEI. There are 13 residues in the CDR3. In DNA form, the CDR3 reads TGTGCCAGCAGTTTTACACCGAACACTGAAGCTTTCTTT. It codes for CASSFTPNTEAFF.

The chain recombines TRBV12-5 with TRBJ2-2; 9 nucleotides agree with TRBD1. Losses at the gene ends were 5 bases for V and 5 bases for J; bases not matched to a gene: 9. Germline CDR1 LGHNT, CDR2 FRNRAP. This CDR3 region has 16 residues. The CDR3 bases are TGTGCTAGTGGTCCCCGGACAGGGGCTCTAACCGGGGAGCTGTTTTTT. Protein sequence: CASGPRTGALTGELFF. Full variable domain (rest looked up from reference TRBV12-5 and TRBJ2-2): DARVTQTPRHKVTEMGQEVTMRCQPILGHNTVFWYRQTMMQGLELLAYFRNRAPLDDSGMPKDRFSAEMPDATLATLKIQPSEPRDSAVYFCASGPRTGALTGELFFGEGSRLTVL.

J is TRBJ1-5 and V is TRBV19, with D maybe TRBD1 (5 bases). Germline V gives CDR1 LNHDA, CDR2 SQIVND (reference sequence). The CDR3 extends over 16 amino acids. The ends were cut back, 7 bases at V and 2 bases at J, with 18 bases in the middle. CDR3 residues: CASTSSLGQGNQPQHF. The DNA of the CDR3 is TGTGCCAGTACCTCCTCCCTGGGGCAGGGCAATCAGCCCCAGCATTTT.

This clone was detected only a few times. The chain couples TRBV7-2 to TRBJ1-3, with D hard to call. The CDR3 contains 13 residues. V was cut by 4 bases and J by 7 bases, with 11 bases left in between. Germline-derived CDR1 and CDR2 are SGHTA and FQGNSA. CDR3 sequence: CASSWLLGNTIYF. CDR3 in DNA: TGTGCCAGCAGCTGGCTCCTCGGGAACACCATATATTTT. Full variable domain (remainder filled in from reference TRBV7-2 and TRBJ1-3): GAGVSQSPSNKVTEKGKDVELRCDPISGHTALYWYRQSLGQGLEFLIYFQGNSAPDKSGLPSDRFSAERTGGSVSTLTIQRTQQEDSAVYLCASSWLLGNTIYFGEGSWLTVV.

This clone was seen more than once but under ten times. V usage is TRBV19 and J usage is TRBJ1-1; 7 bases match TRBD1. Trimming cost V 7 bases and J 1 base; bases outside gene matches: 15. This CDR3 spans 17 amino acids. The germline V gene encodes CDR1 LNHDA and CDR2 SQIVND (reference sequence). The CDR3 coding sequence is TGTGCCAGTACTAACCGAATATATACAGGGGAGAACACTGAAGCTTTCTTT. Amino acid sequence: CASTNRIYTGENTEAFF.

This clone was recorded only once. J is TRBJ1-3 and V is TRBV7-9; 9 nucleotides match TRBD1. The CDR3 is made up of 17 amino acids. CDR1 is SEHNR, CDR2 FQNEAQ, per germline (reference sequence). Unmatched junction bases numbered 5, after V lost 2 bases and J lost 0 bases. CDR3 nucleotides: TGTGCCAGCAGCTTATTAATGGGACAGGGCTCTGGAAACACCATATATTTT. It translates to CASSLLMGQGSGNTIYF.

Here the CDR3 DNA reads TGTGCCAGCAGCAATCAACTCCCCGGGGAGCTGTTTTTT. This codes for CASSNQLPGELFF. The chain uses TRBV6-2 or TRBV6-3 and TRBJ2-2; D not certain. Trimming shortened V by 6 bases and J by 6 bases, and 11 bases separated the two germline ends. Looked up from germline, CDR1 is MNHEY and CDR2 is SVGEGT. This CDR3 is built from 13 residues.

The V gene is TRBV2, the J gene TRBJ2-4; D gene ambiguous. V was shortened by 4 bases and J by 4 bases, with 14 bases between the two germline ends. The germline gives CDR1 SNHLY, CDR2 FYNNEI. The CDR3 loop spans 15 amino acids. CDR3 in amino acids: CASSGEARMKNIQYF. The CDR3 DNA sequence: TGTGCCAGCAGTGGAGAAGCCCGAATGAAAAACATTCAGTACTTC.

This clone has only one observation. DNA of the CDR3: TGCGCCAGCAGCTTAAAGATAGACGAGCAGTACTTC. This encodes CASSLKIDEQYF. This chain joins TRBV23-1 and TRBJ2-7, with unresolved D. TRBV23-1 is an open reading frame, and its role is uncertain. The V end was cut by 6 bases, the J end by 5 bases, with 11 bases between. The CDR3 is made up of 12 amino acids.

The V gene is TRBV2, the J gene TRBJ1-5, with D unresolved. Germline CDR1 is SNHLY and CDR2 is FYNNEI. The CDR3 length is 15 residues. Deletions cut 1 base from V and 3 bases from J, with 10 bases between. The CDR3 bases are TGTGCCAGCAGTGAAGATGGCCCCTTCAATCAGCCCCAGCATTTT. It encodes CASSEDGPFNQPQHF.

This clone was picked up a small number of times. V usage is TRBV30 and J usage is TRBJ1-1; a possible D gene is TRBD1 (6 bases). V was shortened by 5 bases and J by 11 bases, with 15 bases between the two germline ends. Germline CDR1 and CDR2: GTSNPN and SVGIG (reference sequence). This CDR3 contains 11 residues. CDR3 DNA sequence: TGTGCCTGGGGCCGGGACATGGGGGCTTTCTTT. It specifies CAWGRDMGAFF.

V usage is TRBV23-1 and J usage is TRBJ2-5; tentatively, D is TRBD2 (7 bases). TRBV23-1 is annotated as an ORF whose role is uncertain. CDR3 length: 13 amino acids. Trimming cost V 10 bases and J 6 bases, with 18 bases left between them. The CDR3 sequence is CAISKGGGKTQYF. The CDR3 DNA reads TGCGCCATCTCAAAGGGAGGGGGGAAGACCCAGTACTTC.

The CDR3 is CASSQDSGGGSYNEQFF. CDR3 in DNA: TGCGCCAGCAGCCAAGATTCAGGGGGAGGCTCCTACAATGAGCAGTTCTTC. The V and J genes are TRBV4-3 and TRBJ2-1; D perhaps matches TRBD1 (7 bases). Germline V CDR1 and CDR2: LGHNA, YSLEER. Trimming shortened V by 0 bases and J by 0 bases, and 12 bases separated the two germline ends. The CDR3 has 17 residues.

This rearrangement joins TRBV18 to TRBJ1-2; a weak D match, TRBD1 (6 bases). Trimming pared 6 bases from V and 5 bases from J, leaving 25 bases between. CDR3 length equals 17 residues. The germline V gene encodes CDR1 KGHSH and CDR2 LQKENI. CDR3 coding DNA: TGTGCCAGCTCCCCTTTGTTCAGGGGAGAAAATCCATATGGCTACACCTTC. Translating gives CASSPLFRGENPYGYTF.

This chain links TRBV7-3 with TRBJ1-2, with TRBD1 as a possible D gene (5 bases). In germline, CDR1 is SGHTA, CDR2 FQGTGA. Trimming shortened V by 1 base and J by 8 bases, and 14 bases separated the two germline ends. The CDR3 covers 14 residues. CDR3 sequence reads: CASSLIGGVGGYTF. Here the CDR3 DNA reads TGTGCCAGCAGCTTAATCGGGGGAGTAGGCGGCTACACCTTC.

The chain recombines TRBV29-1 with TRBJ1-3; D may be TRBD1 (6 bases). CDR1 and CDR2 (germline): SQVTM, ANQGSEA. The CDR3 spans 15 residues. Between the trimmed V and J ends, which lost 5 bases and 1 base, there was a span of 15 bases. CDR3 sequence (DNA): TGCAGCGTTTTGACAGGCAGGGCGTCTGGAAACACCATATATTTT. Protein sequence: CSVLTGRASGNTIYF.